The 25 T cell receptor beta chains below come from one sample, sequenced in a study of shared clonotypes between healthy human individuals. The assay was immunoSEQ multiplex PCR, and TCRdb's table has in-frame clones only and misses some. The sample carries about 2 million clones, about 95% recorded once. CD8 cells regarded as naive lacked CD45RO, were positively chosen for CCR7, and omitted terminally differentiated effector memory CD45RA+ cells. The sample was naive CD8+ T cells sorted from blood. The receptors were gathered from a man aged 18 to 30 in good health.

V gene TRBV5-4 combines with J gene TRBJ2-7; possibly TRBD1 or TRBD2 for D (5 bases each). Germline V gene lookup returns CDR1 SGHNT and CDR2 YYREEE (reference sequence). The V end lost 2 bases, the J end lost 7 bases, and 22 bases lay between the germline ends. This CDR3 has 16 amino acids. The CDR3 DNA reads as TGTGCCAGCAGCTTAGGCCGGGACCGAGAGTCCTTGGAGCAGTACTTC. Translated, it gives CASSLGRDRESLEQYF.

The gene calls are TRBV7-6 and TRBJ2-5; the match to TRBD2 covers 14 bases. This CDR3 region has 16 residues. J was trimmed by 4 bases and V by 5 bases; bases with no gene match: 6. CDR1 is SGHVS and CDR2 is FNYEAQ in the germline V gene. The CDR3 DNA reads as TGTGCCAGCAGCCTTGGGACTAGCGGGAGTCTAGAGACCCAGTACTTC. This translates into CASSLGTSGSLETQYF.

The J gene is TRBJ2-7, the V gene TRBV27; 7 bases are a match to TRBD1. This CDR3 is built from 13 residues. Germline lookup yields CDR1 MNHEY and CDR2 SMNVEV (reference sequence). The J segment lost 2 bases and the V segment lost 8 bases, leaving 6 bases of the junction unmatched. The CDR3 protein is CASGGQAPYEQYF. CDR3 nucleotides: TGTGCCAGCGGAGGACAGGCCCCCTACGAGCAGTACTTC.

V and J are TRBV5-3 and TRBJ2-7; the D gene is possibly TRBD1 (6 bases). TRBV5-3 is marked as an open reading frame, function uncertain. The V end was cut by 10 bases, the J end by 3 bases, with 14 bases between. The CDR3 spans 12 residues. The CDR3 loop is CAGKTGNYEQYF. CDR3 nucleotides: TGTGCCGGGAAAACAGGGAACTACGAGCAGTACTTC.

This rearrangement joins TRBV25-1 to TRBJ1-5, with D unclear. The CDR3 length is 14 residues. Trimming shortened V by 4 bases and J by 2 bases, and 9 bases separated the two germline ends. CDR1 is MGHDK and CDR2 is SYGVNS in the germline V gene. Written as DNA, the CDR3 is TGTGCCAGCAGTGCACCAAGAGGCAATCAGCCCCAGCATTTT. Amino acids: CASSAPRGNQPQHF.

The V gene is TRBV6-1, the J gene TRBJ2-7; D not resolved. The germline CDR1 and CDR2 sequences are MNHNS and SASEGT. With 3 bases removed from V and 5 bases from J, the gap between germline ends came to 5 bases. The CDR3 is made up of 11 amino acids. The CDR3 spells CASSEINEQYF. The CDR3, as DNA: TGTGCCAGCAGTGAGATTAACGAGCAGTACTTC.

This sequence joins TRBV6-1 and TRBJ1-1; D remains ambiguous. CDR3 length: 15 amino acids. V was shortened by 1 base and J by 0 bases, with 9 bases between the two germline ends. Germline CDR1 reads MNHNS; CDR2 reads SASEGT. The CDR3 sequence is CASSEEGGLNTEAFF. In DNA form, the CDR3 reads TGTGCCAGCAGTGAAGAGGGAGGCCTGAACACTGAAGCTTTCTTT.

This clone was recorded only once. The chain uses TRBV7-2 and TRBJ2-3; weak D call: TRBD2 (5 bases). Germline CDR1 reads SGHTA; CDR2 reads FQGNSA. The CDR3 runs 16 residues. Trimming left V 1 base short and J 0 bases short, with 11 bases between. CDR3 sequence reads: CASSLVAPVSTDTQYF. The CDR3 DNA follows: TGTGCCAGCAGCTTAGTAGCGCCAGTTAGCACAGATACGCAGTATTTT.

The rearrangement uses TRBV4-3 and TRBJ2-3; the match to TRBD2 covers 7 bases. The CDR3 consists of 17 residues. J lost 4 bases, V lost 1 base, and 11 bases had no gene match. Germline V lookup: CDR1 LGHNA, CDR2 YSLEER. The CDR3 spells CASSQADVRGSSDTQYF. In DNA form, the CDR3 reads TGCGCCAGCAGCCAAGCGGATGTTCGCGGGAGTTCAGATACGCAGTATTTT.

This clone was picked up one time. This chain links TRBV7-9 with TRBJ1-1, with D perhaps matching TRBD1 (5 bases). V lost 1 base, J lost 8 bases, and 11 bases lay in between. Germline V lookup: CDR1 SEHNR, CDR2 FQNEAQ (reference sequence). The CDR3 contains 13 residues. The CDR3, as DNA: TGTGCCAGCAGCTTAGACGGGGCTGTCGAAGCTTTCTTT. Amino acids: CASSLDGAVEAFF. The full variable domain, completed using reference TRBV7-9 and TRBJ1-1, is DTGVSQNPRHKITKRGQNVTFRCDPISEHNRLYWYRQTLGQGPEFLTYFQNEAQLEKSRLLSDRFSAERPKGSFSTLEIQRTEQGDSAMYLCASSLDGAVEAFFGQGTRLTVV.

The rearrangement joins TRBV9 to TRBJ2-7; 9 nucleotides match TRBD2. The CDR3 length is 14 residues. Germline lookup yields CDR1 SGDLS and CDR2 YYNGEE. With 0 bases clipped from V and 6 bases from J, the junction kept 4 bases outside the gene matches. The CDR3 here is CASSVGSGSLEQYF. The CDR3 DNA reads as TGTGCCAGCAGCGTAGGTAGCGGGAGCCTCGAGCAGTACTTC.

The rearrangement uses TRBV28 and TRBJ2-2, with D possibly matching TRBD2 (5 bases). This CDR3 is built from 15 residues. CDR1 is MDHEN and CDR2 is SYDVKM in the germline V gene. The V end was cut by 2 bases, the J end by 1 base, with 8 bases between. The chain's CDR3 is CASSLTSWNTGELFF. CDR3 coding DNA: TGTGCCAGCAGTTTAACTAGTTGGAACACCGGGGAGCTGTTTTTT.

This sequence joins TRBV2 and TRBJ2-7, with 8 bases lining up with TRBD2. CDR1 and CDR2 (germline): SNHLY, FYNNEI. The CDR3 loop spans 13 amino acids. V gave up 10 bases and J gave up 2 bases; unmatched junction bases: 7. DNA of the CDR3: TGTGCCACCTCGGGGGGGCTAGCCTACGAGCAGTACTTC. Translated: CATSGGLAYEQYF.

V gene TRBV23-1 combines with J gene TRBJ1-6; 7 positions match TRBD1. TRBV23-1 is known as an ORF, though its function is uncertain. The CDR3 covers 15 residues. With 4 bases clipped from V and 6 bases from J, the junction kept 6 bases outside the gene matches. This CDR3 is CASSLTGTANSPLHF. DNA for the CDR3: TGCGCCAGCAGTCTTACCGGGACAGCTAATTCACCCCTCCACTTT.

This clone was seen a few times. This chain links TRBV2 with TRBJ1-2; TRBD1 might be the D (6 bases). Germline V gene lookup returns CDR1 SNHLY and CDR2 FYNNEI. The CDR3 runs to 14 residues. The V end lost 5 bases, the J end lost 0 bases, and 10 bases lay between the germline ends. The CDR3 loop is CASSSDSANYGYTF. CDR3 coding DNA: TGTGCCAGCAGTTCGGACAGCGCTAACTATGGCTACACCTTC.

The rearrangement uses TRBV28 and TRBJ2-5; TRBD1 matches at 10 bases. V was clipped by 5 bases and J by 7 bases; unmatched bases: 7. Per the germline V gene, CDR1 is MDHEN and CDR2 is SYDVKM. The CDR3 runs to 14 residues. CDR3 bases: TGTGCCAGCAGTGGGGACAGGGGACGAGTGACCCAGTACTTC. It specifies CASSGDRGRVTQYF.

CDR3: CASSLTPPGGIYF. The CDR3 nucleotides read TGTGCCAGCAGTTTAACCCCCCCTGGGGGCATATATTTT. This sequence joins TRBV28 and TRBJ1-3; maybe TRBD1 (5 bases). Germline CDR1 and CDR2: MDHEN and SYDVKM. The CDR3 has 13 residues. V was pared by 2 bases and J by 12 bases, with 14 bases between. Supplemented by reference TRBV28 and TRBJ1-3, the full variable domain reads DVKVTQSSRYLVKRTGEKVFLECVQDMDHENMFWYRQDPGLGLRLIYFSYDVKMKEKGDIPEGYSVSREKKERFSLILESASTNQTSMYLCASSLTPPGGIYFGEGSWLTVV.

The CDR3, as DNA: TGTGCCAGCCGGGAGGCAGGGGACTTTAATGAGCAGTTCTTC. Translating gives CASREAGDFNEQFF. The J gene is TRBJ2-1, the V gene TRBV11-2; TRBD2 might be the D (7 bases). The ends were cut back, 8 bases at V and 7 bases at J, with 18 bases in the middle. From germline, CDR1 is SGHAT and CDR2 FQNNGV. The CDR3 contains 14 residues.

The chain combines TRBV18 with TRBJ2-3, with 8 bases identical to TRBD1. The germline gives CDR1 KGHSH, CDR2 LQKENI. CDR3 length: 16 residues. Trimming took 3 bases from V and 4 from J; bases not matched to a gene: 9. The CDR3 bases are TGTGCCAGCTCACCTCGTGCAGGGGGCCTCGCAGATACGCAGTATTTT. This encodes CASSPRAGGLADTQYF.

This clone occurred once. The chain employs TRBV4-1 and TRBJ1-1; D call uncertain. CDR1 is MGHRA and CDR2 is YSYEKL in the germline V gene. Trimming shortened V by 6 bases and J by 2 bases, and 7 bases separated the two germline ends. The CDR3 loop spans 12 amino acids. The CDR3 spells CASSEGNTEAFF. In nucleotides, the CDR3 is TGCGCCAGCAGTGAGGGAAACACTGAAGCTTTCTTT.

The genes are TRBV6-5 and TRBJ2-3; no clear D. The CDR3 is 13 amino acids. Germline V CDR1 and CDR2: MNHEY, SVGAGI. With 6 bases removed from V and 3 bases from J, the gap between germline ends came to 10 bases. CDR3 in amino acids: CASSPGNTDTQYF. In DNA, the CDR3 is TGTGCCAGCAGCCCCGGTAATACAGATACGCAGTATTTT.

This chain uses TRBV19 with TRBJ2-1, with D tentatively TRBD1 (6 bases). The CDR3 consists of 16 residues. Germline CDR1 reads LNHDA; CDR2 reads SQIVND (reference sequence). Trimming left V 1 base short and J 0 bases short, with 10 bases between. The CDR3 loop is CASSIGWTVSYNEQFF. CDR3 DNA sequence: TGTGCCAGTAGTATAGGCTGGACAGTCTCCTACAATGAGCAGTTCTTC.

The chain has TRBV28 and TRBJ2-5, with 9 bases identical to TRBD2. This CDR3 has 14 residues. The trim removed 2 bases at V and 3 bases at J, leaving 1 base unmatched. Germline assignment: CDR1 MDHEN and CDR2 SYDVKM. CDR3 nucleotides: TGTGCCAGCAGTTTACCTAGCGGGGAAGAGACCCAGTACTTC. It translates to CASSLPSGEETQYF. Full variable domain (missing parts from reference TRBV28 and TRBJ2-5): DVKVTQSSRYLVKRTGEKVFLECVQDMDHENMFWYRQDPGLGLRLIYFSYDVKMKEKGDIPEGYSVSREKKERFSLILESASTNQTSMYLCASSLPSGEETQYFGPGTRLLVL.

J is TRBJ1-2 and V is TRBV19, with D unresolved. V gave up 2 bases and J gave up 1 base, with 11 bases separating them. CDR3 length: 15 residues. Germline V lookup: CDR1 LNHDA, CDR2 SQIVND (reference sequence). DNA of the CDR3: TGTGCCAGTAGTATAACTTCACAGATTAACTATGGCTACACCTTC. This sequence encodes CASSITSQINYGYTF.

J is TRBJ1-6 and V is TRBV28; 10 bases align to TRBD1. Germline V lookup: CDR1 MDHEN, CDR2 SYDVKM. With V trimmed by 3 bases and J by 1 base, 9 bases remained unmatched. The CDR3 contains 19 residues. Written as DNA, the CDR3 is TGTGCCAGCAGTTTGGGGACAGGGGAAGAAGGATCCTATAATTCACCCCTCCACTTT. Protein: CASSLGTGEEGSYNSPLHF.